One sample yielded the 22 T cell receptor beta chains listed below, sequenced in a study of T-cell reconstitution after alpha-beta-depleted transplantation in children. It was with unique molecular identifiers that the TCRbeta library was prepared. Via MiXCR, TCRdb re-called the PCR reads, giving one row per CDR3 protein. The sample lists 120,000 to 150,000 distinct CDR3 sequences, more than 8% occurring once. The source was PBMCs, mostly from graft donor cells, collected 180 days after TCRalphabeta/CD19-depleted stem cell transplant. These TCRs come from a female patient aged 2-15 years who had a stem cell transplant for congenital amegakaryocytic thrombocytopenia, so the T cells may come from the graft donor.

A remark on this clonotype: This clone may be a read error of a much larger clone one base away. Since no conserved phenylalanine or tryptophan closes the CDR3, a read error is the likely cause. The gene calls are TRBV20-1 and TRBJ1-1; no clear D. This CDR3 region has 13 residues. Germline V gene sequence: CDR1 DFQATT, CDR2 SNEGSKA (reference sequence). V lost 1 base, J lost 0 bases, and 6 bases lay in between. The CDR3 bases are TGCAGTGCTAGAGTAACCGTGAACACTGAAGCTTTCTTA. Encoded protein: CSARVTVNTEAFL.

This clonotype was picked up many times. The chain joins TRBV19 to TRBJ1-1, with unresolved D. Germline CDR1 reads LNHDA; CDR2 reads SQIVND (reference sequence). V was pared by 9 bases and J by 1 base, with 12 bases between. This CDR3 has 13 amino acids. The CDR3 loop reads CASDGPGNTEAFF. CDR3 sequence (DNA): TGTGCCAGCGATGGACCGGGGAACACTGAAGCTTTCTTT.

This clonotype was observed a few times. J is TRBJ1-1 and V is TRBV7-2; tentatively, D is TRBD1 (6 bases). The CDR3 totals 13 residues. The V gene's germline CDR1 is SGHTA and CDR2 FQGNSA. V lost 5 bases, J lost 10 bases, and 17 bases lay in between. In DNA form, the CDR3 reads TGTGCCAGCAGCCCGGGGGTCAGGGGCCCAGCTTTCTTT. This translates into CASSPGVRGPAFF.

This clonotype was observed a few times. DNA for the CDR3: TGTGCCAGCAGACCCGGGACAGGAGGTTCACCCCTCCACTTT. Its protein product is CASRPGTGGSPLHF. V usage is TRBV2 and J usage is TRBJ1-6, with 8 bases aligning to TRBD1. V shed 6 bases and J 9 bases; nucleotides not matched to a gene: 7. The CDR3 is 14 residues long. Germline-derived CDR1 and CDR2 are SNHLY and FYNNEI.

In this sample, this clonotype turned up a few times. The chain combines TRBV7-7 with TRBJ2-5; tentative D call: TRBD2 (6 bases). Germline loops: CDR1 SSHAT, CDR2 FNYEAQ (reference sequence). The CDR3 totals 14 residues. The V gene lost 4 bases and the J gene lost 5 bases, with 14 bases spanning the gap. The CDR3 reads CASSSGSPAETQYF. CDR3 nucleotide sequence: TGTGCCAGCAGCTCCGGGAGCCCCGCCGAGACCCAGTACTTC.

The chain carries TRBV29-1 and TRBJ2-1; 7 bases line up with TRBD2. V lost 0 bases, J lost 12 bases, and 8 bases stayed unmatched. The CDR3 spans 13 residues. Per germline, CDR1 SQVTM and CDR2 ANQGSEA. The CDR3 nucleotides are TGCAGCGTTGAAGATAGCGGGTGCCGTGCGCAGTTCTTC. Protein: CSVEDSGCRAQFF.

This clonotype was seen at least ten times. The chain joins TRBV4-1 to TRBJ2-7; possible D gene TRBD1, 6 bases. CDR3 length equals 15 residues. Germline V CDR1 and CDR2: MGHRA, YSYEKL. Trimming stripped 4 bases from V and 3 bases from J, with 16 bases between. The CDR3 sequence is CASSPTGRIIYEQYF. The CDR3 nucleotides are TGCGCCAGCAGCCCGACAGGTCGGATCATCTACGAGCAGTACTTC.

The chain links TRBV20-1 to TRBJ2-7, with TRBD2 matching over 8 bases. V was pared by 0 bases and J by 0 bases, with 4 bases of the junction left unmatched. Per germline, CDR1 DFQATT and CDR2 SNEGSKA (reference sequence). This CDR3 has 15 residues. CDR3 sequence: CSARDHSGSSYEQYF. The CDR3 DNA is TGCAGTGCTAGAGATCACAGCGGGAGCTCCTACGAGCAGTACTTC.

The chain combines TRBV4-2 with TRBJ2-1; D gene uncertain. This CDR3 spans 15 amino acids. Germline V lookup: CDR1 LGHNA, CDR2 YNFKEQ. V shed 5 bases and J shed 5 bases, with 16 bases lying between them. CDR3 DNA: TGTGCCAGCAGCACAACTACCACCCTCAACAATGAGCAGTTCTTC. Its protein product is CASSTTTTLNNEQFF.

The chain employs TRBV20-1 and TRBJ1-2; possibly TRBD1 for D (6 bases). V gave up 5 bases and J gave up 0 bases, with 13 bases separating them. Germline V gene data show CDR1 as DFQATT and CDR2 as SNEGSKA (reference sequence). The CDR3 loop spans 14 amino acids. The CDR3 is CSASNPGANYGYTF. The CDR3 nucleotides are TGCAGTGCTTCCAACCCAGGGGCTAACTATGGCTACACCTTC.

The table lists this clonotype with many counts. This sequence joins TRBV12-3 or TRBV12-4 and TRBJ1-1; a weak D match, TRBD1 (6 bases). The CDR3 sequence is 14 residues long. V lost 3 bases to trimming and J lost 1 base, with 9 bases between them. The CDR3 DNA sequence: TGTGCCAGCAGTTTGGGACACCAGAACACTGAAGCTTTCTTT. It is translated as CASSLGHQNTEAFF.

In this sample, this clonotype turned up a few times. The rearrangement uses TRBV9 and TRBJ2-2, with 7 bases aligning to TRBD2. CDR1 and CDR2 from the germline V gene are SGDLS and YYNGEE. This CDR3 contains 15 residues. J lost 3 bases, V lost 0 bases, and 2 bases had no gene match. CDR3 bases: TGTGCCAGCAGCGTAGCGGGGGGTGACACCGGGGAGCTGTTTTTT. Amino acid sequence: CASSVAGGDTGELFF.

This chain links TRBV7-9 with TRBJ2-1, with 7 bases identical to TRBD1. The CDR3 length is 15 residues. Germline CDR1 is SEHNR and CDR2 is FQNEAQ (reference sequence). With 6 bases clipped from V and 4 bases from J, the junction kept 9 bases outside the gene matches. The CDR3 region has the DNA TGTGCCAGCAGGTCAACAGGGGATTCATACAATGAGCAGTTCTTC. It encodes CASRSTGDSYNEQFF.

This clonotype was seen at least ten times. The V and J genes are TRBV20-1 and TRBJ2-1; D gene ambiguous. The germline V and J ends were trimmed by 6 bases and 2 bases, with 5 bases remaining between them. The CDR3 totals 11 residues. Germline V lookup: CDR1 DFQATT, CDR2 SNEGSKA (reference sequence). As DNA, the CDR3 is TGCAGTGCCGCAGCCTACAATGAGCAGTTCTTC. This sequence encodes CSAAAYNEQFF.

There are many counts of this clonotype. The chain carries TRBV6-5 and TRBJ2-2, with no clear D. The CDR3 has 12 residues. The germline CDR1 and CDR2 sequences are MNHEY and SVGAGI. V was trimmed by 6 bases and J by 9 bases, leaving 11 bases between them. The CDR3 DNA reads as TGTGCCAGCAGCAATGAGGACCGGGAGCTGTTTTTT. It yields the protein CASSNEDRELFF.

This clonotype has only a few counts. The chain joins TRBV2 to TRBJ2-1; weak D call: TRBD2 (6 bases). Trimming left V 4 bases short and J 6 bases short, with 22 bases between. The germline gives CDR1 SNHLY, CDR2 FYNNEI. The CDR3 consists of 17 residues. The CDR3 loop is CASSVGIGSGAPNEQFF. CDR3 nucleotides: TGTGCCAGCAGTGTTGGGATCGGGTCGGGAGCTCCCAATGAGCAGTTCTTC.

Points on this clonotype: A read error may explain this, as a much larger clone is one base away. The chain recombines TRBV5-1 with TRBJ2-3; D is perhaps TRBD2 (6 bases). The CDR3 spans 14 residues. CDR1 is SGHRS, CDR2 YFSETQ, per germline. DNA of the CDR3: TGCGTCTGTAAACGGGACTCTGGCCCAGATACGCAGTATTTT. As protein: CVCKRDSGPDTQYF.

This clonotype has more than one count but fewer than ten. CDR3 DNA sequence: TGCAGCGCCCACGGGACTCCTCAGGTGCAGTTCTTC. This codes for CSAHGTPQVQFF. The chain recombines TRBV20-1 with TRBJ2-1; weak D call: TRBD2 (6 bases). Looked up from germline, CDR1 is DFQATT and CDR2 is SNEGSKA (reference sequence). The CDR3 contains 12 residues.

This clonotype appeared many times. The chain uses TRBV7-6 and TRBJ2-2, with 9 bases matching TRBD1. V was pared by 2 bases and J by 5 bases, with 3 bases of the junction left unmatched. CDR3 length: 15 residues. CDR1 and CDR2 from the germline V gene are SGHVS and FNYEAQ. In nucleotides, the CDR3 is TGTGCCAGCAGCTTATTAGGACAGGGGACCGGGGAGCTGTTTTTT. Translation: CASSLLGQGTGELFF.

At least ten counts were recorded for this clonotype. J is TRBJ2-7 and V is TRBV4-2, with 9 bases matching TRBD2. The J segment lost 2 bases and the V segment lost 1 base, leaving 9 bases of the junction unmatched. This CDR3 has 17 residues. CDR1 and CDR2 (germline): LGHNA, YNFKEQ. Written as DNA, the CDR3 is TGTGCCAGCAGCCAAGTAGGGGGTAGCGGGAGCACCTACGAGCAGTACTTC. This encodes CASSQVGGSGSTYEQYF.

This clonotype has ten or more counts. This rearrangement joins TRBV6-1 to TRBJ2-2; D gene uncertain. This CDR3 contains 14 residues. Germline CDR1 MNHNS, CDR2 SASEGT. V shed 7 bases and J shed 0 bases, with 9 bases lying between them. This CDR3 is CASMWTANTGELFF. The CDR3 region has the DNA TGTGCCAGCATGTGGACGGCGAACACCGGGGAGCTGTTTTTT.

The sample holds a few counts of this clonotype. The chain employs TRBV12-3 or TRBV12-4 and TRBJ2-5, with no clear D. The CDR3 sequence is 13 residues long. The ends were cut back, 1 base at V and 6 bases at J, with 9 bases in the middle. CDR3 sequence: CASSLGSPQTQYF. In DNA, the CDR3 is TGTGCCAGCAGTTTAGGTAGTCCTCAGACCCAGTACTTC.